Given below is one TCR beta chain in context. Antigen: not known. Some clones are missing from TCRdb's copy, which holds only in-frame ones; the method was immunoSEQ multiplex PCR. The sample holds fewer than 1 million clones, 96% seen once. The CDR3 extends over 13 amino acids. V was trimmed by 3 bases and J by 6 bases, leaving 9 bases between them. CDR1 is MNHEY, CDR2 SVGAGI, per germline. This sample was included in a study of shared clonotypes between healthy human individuals. Overall study: Donor ages ranged 18 to 49 years: a couple of women, a few men. The study used three CD4 naive, three CD4 memory, two CD8 naive and one CD8 memory plate per donor.

Regarding the study as a whole: Generation probability values for non-shared clonotypes were lower than those for clonotypes shared by all four donors. Clonotype sharing across donors was expected to vary with sequencing depth.

Naive CD8 cells lacked CD45RO, underwent positive selection for CCR7 and left out terminally differentiated effector memory CD45RA+ cells. The receptor was derived from a man aged 25-45 years in good health. The J gene is TRBJ2-1, the V gene TRBV6-5; D remains unclear. Source material: naive CD8+ T cells sorted from blood. The CDR3 region has the DNA TGTGCCAGCAGTTATGCGACTCGCAATGAGCAGTTCTTC. Amino acids: CASSYATRNEQFF.